This T cell receptor beta chain comes out of a study of blood T cell repertoires in COVID-19. Study in general: Spain, Italy and the United States supplied samples that represented acute and convalescent COVID-19. T cells, B-cell-depleted T cells, or PBMCs supplied cDNA or gDNA.

Original analysis: Amplification from reference gene primers served as the basis for estimated nucleated cell counts. TCRdb's copy holds only in-frame clones and misses some; the assay was immunoSEQ multiplex PCR. V and J calls and clone size are those listed in that table; D and trimming were worked out from the DNA. The sample lists 65,000 to 75,000 clones; approximately 91% were seen once. The germline CDR1 and CDR2 sequences are SGDLS and YYNGEE. Germline trimming cut 7 bases from V and 3 bases from J; bases unmatched to any gene: 4. The CDR3 loop spans 12 amino acids. This clone was detected only a few times.

J is TRBJ2-7 and V is TRBV9, with 7 nucleotides matching TRBD1. This clonotype was obtained from a human donor with active COVID-19. The donor label of this sample is uncertain. The sample was peripheral blood. This chain's CDR3 is CASGRQGYEQYF. CDR3 DNA: TGTGCCAGCGGGAGACAGGGCTACGAGCAGTACTTC.